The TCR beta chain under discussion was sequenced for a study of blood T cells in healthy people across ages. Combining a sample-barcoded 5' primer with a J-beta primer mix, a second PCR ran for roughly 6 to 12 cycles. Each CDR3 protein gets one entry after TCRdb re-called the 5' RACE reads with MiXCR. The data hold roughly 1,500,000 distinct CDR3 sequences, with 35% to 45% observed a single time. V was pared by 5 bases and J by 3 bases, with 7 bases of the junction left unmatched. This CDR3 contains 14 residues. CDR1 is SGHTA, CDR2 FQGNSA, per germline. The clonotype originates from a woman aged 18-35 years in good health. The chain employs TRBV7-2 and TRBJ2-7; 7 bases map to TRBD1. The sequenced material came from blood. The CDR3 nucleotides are TGTGCCAGCAGCGTAGACAGGGCCTACTACGAGCAGTACTTC. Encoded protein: CASSVDRAYYEQYF.